One T cell receptor beta chain is described in this entry. Germline is not matched at one junction end, which may reflect a read error. Original data processing: Amplified reference gene primers provided the basis for estimating nucleated cell counts. TCRdb's copy holds only in-frame clones and misses some; the assay was immunoSEQ multiplex PCR. V and J calls plus clone size are reproduced from that table; the DNA served to infer D and trimming. Seen here are about 90,000 clones, more than 80% observed once, and the top ten hold 10%. The data stem from a study of blood T cell repertoires in COVID-19. On the study more broadly: Italy, Spain and the United States were the sources of the convalescent and acute COVID-19 samples. Sources were T cells, B-cell-depleted T cells, or PBMCs; the material itself was cDNA or gDNA.

The CDR3 consists of 13 residues. Germline V lookup: CDR1 SGDLS, CDR2 YYNGEE. This rearrangement joins TRBV9 to TRBJ1-2, with 11 bases fitting TRBD1. Material: peripheral blood. This receptor was obtained from a woman between 70 and 85 years old with acute or convalescent COVID-19. The CDR3 coding sequence is TGTGTCAGCAGCGTAGGGACAGGGGGAGGCTACACCTTC. Its protein is CVSSVGTGGGYTF.